Here is one TCR beta chain with its context. In the library, individual cDNA molecules carried attached unique molecular identifiers. MiXCR, run by TCRdb on the 5' RACE reads, gives a single entry per CDR3 protein. This table has about 70,000 distinct CDR3 sequences, approximately 15% appearing once. Per the germline V gene, CDR1 is MNHEY and CDR2 is SMNVEV (reference sequence). The ends were cut back, 7 bases at V and 5 bases at J, with 14 bases in the middle. This CDR3 spans 14 amino acids. This entry belongs to a study of early T cells in non-severe SARS-CoV-2 infection. Sequencing used whole blood, obtained at baseline. The chain uses TRBV27 and TRBJ2-2; no clear D. The TCR sequence derives from an adult who was a healthcare worker with PCR-confirmed SARS-CoV-2 infection or an uninfected control (not recorded which). In nucleotides, the CDR3 is TGTGCCAGCAAGGTGGCAGCCCAGACCGGGGAGCTGTTTTTT. Amino acids: CASKVAAQTGELFF.